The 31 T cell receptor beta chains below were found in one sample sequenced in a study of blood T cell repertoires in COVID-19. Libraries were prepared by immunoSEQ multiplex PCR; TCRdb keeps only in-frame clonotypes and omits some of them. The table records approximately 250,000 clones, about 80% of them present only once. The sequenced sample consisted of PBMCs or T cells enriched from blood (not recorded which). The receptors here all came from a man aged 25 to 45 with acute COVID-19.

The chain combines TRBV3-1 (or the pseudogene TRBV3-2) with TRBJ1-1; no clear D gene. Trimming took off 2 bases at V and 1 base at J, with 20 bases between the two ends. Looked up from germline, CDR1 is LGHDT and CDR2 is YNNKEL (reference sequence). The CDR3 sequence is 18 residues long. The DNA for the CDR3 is TGTGCCAGCAGCCAATCCCCTAGAGGGAGAGTGAGGAACACTGAAGCTTTCTTT. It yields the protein CASSQSPRGRVRNTEAFF.

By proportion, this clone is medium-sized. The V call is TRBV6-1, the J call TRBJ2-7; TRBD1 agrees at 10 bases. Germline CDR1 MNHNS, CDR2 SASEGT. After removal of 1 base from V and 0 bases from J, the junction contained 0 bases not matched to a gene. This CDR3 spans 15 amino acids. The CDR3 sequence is CASSEGTGGSYEQYV. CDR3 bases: TGTGCCAGCAGTGAAGGGACAGGGGGCTCCTACGAGCAGTACGTC.

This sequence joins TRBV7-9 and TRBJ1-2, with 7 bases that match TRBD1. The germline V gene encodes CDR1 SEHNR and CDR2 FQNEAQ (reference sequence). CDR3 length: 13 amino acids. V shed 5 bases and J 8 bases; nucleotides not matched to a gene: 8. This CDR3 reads CASSIDRVDGYTF. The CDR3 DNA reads TGTGCCAGCAGCATAGACAGGGTGGACGGCTACACCTTC.

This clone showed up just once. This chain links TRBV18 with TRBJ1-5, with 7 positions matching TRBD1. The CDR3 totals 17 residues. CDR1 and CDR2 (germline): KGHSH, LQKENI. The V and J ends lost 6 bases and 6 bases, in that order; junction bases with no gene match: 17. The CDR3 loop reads CASSSTRRQGQRQPQHF. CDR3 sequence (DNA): TGTGCCAGCTCCTCAACTCGGAGGCAGGGACAGCGTCAGCCCCAGCATTTT.

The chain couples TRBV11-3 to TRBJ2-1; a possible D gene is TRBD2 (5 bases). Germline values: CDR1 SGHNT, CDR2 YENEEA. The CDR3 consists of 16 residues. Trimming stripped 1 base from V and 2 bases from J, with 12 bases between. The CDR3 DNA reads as TGTGCCAGCAGCTTAGTATCCGGGATCGCCTACAATGAGCAGTTCTTC. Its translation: CASSLVSGIAYNEQFF.

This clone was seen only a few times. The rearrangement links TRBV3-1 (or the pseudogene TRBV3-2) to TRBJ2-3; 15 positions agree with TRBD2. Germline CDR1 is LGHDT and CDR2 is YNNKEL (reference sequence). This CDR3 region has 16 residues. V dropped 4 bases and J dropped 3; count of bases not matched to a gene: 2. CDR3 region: CASSLGLAGGTDTQYF. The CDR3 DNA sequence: TGTGCCAGCAGCCTGGGACTAGCGGGGGGTACAGATACGCAGTATTTT.

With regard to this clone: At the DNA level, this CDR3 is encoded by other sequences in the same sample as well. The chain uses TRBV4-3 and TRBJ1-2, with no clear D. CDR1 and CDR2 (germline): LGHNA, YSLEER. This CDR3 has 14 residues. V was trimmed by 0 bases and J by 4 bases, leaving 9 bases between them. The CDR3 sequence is CASSQDRRVYGYTF. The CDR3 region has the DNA TGCGCCAGCAGCCAAGACAGGAGGGTCTATGGCTACACCTTC.

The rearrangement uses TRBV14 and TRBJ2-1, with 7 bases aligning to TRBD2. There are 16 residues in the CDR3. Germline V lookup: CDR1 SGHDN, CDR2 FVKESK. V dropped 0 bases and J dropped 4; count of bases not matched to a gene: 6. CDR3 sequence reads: CASSQDLSGKYNEQFF. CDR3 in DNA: TGTGCCAGCAGCCAAGATCTAAGCGGGAAATACAATGAGCAGTTCTTC.

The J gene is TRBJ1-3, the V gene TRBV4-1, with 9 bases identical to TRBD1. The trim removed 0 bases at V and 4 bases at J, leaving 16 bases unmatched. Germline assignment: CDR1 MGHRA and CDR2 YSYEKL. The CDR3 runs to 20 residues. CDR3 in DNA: TGCGCCAGCAGCCAAGATTTCCGAGGACAGGGGTTTTTTTACGGAAACACCATATATTTT. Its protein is CASSQDFRGQGFFYGNTIYF.

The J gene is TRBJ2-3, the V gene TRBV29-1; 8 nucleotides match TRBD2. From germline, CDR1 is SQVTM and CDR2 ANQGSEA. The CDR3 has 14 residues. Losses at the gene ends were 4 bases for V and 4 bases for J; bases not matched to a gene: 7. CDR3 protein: CSVAGGAGADTQYF. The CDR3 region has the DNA TGCAGCGTTGCGGGGGGGGCAGGGGCAGATACGCAGTATTTT.

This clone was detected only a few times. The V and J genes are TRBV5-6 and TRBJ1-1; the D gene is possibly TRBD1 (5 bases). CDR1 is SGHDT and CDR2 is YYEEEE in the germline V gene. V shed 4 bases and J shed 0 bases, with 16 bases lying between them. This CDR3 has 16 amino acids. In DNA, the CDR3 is TGTGCCAGCAGCGCGATCGGAGTGGGGCTGAACACTGAAGCTTTCTTT. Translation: CASSAIGVGLNTEAFF.

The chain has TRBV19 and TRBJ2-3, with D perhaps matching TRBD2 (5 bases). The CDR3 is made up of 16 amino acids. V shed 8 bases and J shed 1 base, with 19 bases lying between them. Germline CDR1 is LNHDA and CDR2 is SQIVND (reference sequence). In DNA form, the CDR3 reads TGTGCCAGTGCAGTACGGAGGCGGGCTGGCACAGATACGCAGTATTTT. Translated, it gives CASAVRRRAGTDTQYF. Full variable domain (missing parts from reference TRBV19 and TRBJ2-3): DGGITQSPKYLFRKEGQNVTLSCEQNLNHDAMYWYRQDPGQGLRLIYYSQIVNDFQKGDIAEGYSVSREKKESFPLTVTSAQKNPTAFYLCASAVRRRAGTDTQYFGPGTRLTVL.

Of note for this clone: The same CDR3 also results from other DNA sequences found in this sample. CDR3 protein: CASSPGGGNTEAFF. The CDR3 DNA sequence: TGTGCCAGCTCCCCAGGGGGCGGGAACACTGAAGCTTTCTTT. The chain links TRBV18 to TRBJ1-1; 8 bases are a match to TRBD1. V was clipped by 6 bases and J by 1 base; unmatched bases: 4. Germline CDR1 is KGHSH and CDR2 is LQKENI. The CDR3 length is 14 residues.

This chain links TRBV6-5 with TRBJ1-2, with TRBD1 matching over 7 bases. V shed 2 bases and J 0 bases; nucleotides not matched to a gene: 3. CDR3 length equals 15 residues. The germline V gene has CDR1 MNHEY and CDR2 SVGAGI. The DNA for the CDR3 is TGTGCCAGCAGTTACGGACAGGCGGCTAACTATGGCTACACCTTC. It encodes CASSYGQAANYGYTF.

The CDR3 reads CASSGDRAKFGYTF. The CDR3 region has the DNA TGTGCCAGCAGCGGAGACAGGGCAAAATTTGGCTACACCTTC. The rearrangement links TRBV9 to TRBJ1-2, with 7 bases aligning to TRBD1. V shed 3 bases and J 7 bases; nucleotides not matched to a gene: 9. The germline gives CDR1 SGDLS, CDR2 YYNGEE. The CDR3 has 14 amino acids.

The CDR3 loop reads CASSGQHEQFF. The CDR3 DNA follows: TGCGCCAGCAGCGGACAACATGAGCAGTTCTTC. V usage is TRBV5-1 and J usage is TRBJ2-1; TRBD1 might be the D (5 bases). Germline V lookup: CDR1 SGHRS, CDR2 YFSETQ. The germline V and J ends were trimmed by 4 bases and 8 bases, with 7 bases remaining between them. The CDR3 covers 11 residues.

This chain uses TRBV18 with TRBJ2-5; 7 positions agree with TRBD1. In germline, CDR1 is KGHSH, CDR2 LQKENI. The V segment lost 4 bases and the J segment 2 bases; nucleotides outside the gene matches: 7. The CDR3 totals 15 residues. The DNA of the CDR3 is TGTGCCAGCTCACATGGACAGGTGGAGCAAGAGACCCAGTACTTC. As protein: CASSHGQVEQETQYF.

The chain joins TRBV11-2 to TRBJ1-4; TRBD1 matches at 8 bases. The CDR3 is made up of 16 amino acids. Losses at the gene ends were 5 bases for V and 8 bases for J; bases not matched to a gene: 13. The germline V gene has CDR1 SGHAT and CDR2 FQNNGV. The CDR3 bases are TGTGCCAGCAGCCCGAGATCTCAGGGGGCTTGGGAAAAACTGTTTTTT. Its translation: CASSPRSQGAWEKLFF.

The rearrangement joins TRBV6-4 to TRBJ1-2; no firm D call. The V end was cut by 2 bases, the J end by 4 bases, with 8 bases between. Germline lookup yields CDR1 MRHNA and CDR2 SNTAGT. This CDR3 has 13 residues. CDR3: CASSDEGGYGYTF. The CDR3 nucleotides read TGTGCCAGCAGTGACGAGGGAGGCTATGGCTACACCTTC.

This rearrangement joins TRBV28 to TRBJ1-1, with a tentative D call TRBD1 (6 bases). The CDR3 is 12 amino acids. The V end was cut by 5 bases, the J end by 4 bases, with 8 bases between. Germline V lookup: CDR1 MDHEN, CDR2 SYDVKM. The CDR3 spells CASSDRPTEAFF. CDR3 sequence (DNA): TGTGCCAGCAGTGACAGGCCCACTGAAGCTTTCTTT.

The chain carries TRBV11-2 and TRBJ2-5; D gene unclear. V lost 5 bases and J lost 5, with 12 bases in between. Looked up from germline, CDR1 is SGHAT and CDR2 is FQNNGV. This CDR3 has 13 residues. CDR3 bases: TGTGCCAGCAGCGCAAGCTTAGTGGAGACCCAGTACTTC. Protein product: CASSASLVETQYF.

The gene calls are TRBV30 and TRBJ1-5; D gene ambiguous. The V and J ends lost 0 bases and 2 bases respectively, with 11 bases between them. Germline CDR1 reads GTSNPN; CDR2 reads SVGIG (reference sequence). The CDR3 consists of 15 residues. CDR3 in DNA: TGTGCCTGGAGTGTACTAGGGCGGCGCAATCAGCCCCAGCATTTT. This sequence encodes CAWSVLGRRNQPQHF.

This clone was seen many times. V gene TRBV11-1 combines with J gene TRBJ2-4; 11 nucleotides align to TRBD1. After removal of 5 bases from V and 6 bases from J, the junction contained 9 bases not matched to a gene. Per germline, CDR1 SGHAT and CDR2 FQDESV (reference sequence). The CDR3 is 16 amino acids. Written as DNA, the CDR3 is TGTGCCAGCAGCACCGGGACAGGGGGTTATGGAAACATTCAGTACTTC. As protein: CASSTGTGGYGNIQYF.

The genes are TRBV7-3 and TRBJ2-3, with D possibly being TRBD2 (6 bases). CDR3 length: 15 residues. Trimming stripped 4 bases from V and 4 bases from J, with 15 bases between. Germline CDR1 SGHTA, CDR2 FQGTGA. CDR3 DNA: TGTGCCAGCAGCTCCCGGAGGGCCGGCTCAGATACGCAGTATTTT. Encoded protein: CASSSRRAGSDTQYF.

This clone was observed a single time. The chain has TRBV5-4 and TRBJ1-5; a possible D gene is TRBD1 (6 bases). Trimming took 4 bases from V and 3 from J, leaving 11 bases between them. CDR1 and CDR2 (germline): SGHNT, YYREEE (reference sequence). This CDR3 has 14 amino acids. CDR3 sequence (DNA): TGTGCCAGCAGCCAGCAGGGGAACAATCAGCCCCAGCATTTT. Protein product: CASSQQGNNQPQHF.

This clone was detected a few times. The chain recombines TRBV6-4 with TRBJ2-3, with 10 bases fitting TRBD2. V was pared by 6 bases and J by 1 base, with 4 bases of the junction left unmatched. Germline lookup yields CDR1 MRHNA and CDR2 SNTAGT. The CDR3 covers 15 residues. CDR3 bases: TGTGCCAGCAGCGTAGCGGGAGGACGCACAGATACGCAGTATTTT. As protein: CASSVAGGRTDTQYF.

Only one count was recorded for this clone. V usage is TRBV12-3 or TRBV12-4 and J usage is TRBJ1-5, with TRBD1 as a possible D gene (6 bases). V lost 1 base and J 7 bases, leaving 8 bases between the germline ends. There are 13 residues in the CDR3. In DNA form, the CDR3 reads TGTGCCAGCAGTTTAGGTGGACAGCAGCCCCAGCATTTT. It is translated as CASSLGGQQPQHF.

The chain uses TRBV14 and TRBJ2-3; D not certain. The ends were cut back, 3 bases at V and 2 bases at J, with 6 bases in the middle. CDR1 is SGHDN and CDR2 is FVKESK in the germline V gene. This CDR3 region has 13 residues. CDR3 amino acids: CASSHTNTDTQYF. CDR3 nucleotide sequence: TGTGCCAGCAGCCACACTAACACAGATACGCAGTATTTT.

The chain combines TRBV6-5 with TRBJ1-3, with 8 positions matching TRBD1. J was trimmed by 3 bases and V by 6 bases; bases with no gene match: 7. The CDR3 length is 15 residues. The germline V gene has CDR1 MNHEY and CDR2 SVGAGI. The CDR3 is CASSDEGTGGNTIYF. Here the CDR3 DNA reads TGTGCCAGCAGCGACGAGGGGACAGGTGGAAACACCATATATTTT.

CDR3 in amino acids: CATSPLAVKRETQYF. Here the CDR3 DNA reads TGTGCCACCAGCCCCCTAGCGGTCAAACGGGAGACCCAGTACTTC. V gene TRBV15 combines with J gene TRBJ2-5, with TRBD2 matching 7 bases. This CDR3 region has 15 residues. In germline, CDR1 is LNHNV, CDR2 YYDKDF (reference sequence). The V gene end was trimmed by 5 bases and the J gene end by 5 bases; junction bases not matched to a gene: 11. The complete variable domain, with remaining parts taken from reference TRBV15 and TRBJ2-5, reads DAMVIQNPRYQVTQFGKPVTLSCSQTLNHNVMYWYQQKSSQAPKLLFHYYDKDFNNEADTPDNFQSRRPNTSFCFLDIRSPGLGDTAMYLCATSPLAVKRETQYFGPGTRLLVL.

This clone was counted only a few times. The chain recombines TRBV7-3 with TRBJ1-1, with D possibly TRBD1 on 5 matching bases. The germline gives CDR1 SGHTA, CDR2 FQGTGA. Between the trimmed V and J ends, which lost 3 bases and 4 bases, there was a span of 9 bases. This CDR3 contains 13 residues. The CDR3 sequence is CASSFGGITEAFF. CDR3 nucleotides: TGTGCCAGCAGCTTCGGGGGGATCACTGAAGCTTTCTTT. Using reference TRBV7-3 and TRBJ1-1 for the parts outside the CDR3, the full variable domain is GAGVSQTPSNKVTEKGKYVELRCDPISGHTALYWYRQSLGQGPEFLIYFQGTGAADDSGLPNDRFFAVRPEGSVSTLKIQRTERGDSAVYLCASSFGGITEAFFGQGTRLTVV.